One and the same sample provided the 18 T cell receptor beta chains below, sequenced in a study of blood T cell repertoires in COVID-19. The protocol was immunoSEQ multiplex PCR, while the TCRdb copy is restricted to in-frame clones and leaves out a portion. Among around 200,000 clones listed, 75% to 90% were seen once. The sample consisted of PBMCs or T cells enriched from blood (not recorded which). Receptors originate from a young woman who had been exposed to COVID-19.

This rearrangement joins TRBV7-8 to TRBJ2-3, with D tentatively TRBD2 (5 bases). Germline CDR1 SGHVS, CDR2 FQNEAQ. Between the trimmed V and J ends, which lost 4 bases and 4 bases, there was a span of 18 bases. The length of the CDR3 is 16 residues. The CDR3 sequence: CASSSGPGLAADTQYF. CDR3 nucleotides: TGTGCCAGCAGCTCCGGGCCTGGTCTAGCAGCAGATACGCAGTATTTT.

This chain connects TRBV6-1 to TRBJ1-2; 10 bases fit TRBD1. Germline V gene data show CDR1 as MNHNS and CDR2 as SASEGT. CDR3 length: 17 residues. The V gene end was trimmed by 4 bases and the J gene end by 6 bases; junction bases not matched to a gene: 14. This CDR3 reads CASSGGGTGELVNGYTF. CDR3 in DNA: TGTGCCAGCAGTGGCGGAGGGACAGGGGAGTTGGTGAATGGCTACACCTTC.

J is TRBJ2-1 and V is TRBV3-1 (or the pseudogene TRBV3-2), with 9 bases fitting TRBD2. Germline V lookup: CDR1 LGHDT, CDR2 YNNKEL (reference sequence). This CDR3 is built from 16 residues. Trimming took 4 bases from V and 3 from J; bases not matched to a gene: 7. CDR3 sequence: CASSPRGSGGYNEQFF. Written as DNA, the CDR3 is TGTGCCAGCAGCCCCAGGGGTAGCGGGGGCTACAATGAGCAGTTCTTC.

The V and J genes are TRBV5-1 and TRBJ2-5; D is uncertain. Per germline, CDR1 SGHRS and CDR2 YFSETQ. Trimming shortened V by 2 bases and J by 5 bases, and 13 bases separated the two germline ends. The CDR3 has 14 amino acids. The CDR3 spells CASSFSARDETQYF. The CDR3, as DNA: TGCGCCAGCAGCTTCTCTGCCCGCGATGAGACCCAGTACTTC.

The J gene is TRBJ1-4, the V gene TRBV7-9, with D unresolved. Germline-derived CDR1 and CDR2 are SEHNR and FQNEAQ (reference sequence). Trimming left V 5 bases short and J 8 bases short, with 18 bases between. CDR3 length equals 15 residues. The CDR3: CASSTPLPGGEKLFF. In nucleotides, the CDR3 is TGTGCCAGCAGCACTCCGCTGCCGGGAGGCGAAAAACTGTTTTTT.

This chain connects TRBV19 to TRBJ1-5; 7 bases match TRBD1. Unmatched junction bases numbered 6, after V lost 0 bases and J lost 4 bases. Germline assignment: CDR1 LNHDA and CDR2 SQIVND (reference sequence). This CDR3 has 16 residues. The CDR3 DNA reads TGTGCCAGTAGTATAGATCACAGGGGTCATAATCAGCCCCAGCATTTT. This translates into CASSIDHRGHNQPQHF.

V gene TRBV6-5 combines with J gene TRBJ2-7; tentative D call: TRBD1 (5 bases). Germline loops: CDR1 MNHEY, CDR2 SVGAGI. The CDR3 spans 13 residues. CDR3 nucleotide sequence: TGTGCAATAAAAAAAGAGGACAAATACGAGCAGTACTTC. Translation gives CAIKKEDKYEQYF.

This sequence joins TRBV18 and TRBJ1-2; possibly TRBD1 for D (6 bases). V shed 4 bases and J shed 2 bases, with 20 bases lying between them. CDR3 length equals 17 residues. The germline CDR1 and CDR2 sequences are KGHSH and LQKENI. Here the CDR3 DNA reads TGTGCCAGCTCACATAAAACGCAGGGGTTTGGAAACTATGGCTACACCTTC. Amino acids: CASSHKTQGFGNYGYTF.

This chain uses TRBV19 with TRBJ1-4; TRBD1 aligns across 10 bases. Germline V CDR1 and CDR2: LNHDA, SQIVND (reference sequence). The length of the CDR3 is 13 residues. Trimming removed 6 bases from V and 8 bases from J; junction bases left unmatched: 3. CDR3 nucleotide sequence: TGTGCCAGTAGGGACAGGGGGAAAGAAAAACTGTTTTTT. As protein: CASRDRGKEKLFF.

Concerning this clone: Other DNA sequences from this sample encode an identical CDR3 as well. This chain uses TRBV6-5 with TRBJ1-1; tentatively, D is TRBD1 (6 bases). The germline V gene has CDR1 MNHEY and CDR2 SVGAGI. The CDR3 length is 15 residues. V dropped 0 bases and J dropped 1 base, with 9 bases sitting between them. The CDR3 reads CASSYSRGGNTEAFF. In DNA, the CDR3 is TGTGCCAGCAGTTACTCGAGGGGGGGGAACACTGAAGCTTTCTTT.

The chain combines TRBV7-9 with TRBJ2-2; 8 bases are a match to TRBD1. After removal of 5 bases from V and 0 bases from J, the junction contained 5 bases not matched to a gene. Per germline, CDR1 SEHNR and CDR2 FQNEAQ (reference sequence). The CDR3 has 16 residues. CDR3 region: CASSRQGTANTGELFF. The DNA for the CDR3 is TGTGCCAGCAGCCGACAGGGGACCGCGAACACCGGGGAGCTGTTTTTT.

This clone has only a few counts. CDR3 coding DNA: TGTGCCAGCAGGAAGAGGACTAGCGGGGCCAGCACAGATACGCAGTATTTT. This encodes CASRKRTSGASTDTQYF. This chain links TRBV7-8 with TRBJ2-3, with 12 positions matching TRBD2. J gave up 0 bases and V 6 bases, and 7 bases lay outside the gene matches. Germline lookup yields CDR1 SGHVS and CDR2 FQNEAQ. The CDR3 totals 17 residues.

This clone was detected only a few times. This chain links TRBV6-5 with TRBJ1-2; 12 bases are shared with TRBD1. Germline V CDR1 and CDR2: MNHEY, SVGAGI. J gave up 4 bases and V 6 bases, and 6 bases lay outside the gene matches. The CDR3 totals 15 residues. This CDR3 reads CASSHGTGGVYGYTF. CDR3 nucleotide sequence: TGTGCCAGCAGCCACGGGACAGGGGGCGTCTATGGCTACACCTTC.

This chain uses TRBV19 with TRBJ1-5, with D maybe TRBD1 (5 bases). V lost 4 bases to trimming and J lost 5 bases, with 6 bases between them. The germline V gene encodes CDR1 LNHDA and CDR2 SQIVND (reference sequence). CDR3 length: 12 residues. Here the CDR3 DNA reads TGTGCCAGTAGTAGGGGGGATCAGCCCCAGCATTTT. Translated: CASSRGDQPQHF.

The J gene is TRBJ2-2, the V gene TRBV11-3; D is perhaps TRBD2 (5 bases). This CDR3 has 14 amino acids. The germline V and J ends were trimmed by 1 base and 5 bases, with 8 bases remaining between them. The V gene's germline CDR1 is SGHNT and CDR2 YENEEA. The CDR3 region is CASSLGGWTGELFF. In DNA, the CDR3 is TGTGCCAGCAGCTTAGGCGGGTGGACCGGGGAGCTGTTTTTT.

J is TRBJ2-7 and V is TRBV12-3 or TRBV12-4, with a weak D call TRBD1 (6 bases). V lost 5 bases and J 6 bases, leaving 11 bases between the germline ends. This CDR3 region has 12 residues. Here the CDR3 reads CASSGEGGEQYF. In nucleotides, the CDR3 is TGTGCCAGCAGTGGAGAAGGGGGCGAGCAGTACTTC.

The V and J genes are TRBV5-4 and TRBJ2-1; D is possibly TRBD2 (6 bases). Germline V lookup: CDR1 SGHNT, CDR2 YYREEE (reference sequence). V was clipped by 4 bases and J by 4 bases, with 15 bases between them. The CDR3 is 15 amino acids. The CDR3 DNA sequence: TGTGCCAGCAGCATGCGGGACTGGGTATACAATGAGCAGTTCTTC. The encoded protein is CASSMRDWVYNEQFF.

This chain connects TRBV30 to TRBJ1-2; no firm D call. V was trimmed by 0 bases and J by 0 bases, leaving 26 bases between them. The CDR3 has 20 amino acids. Germline assignment: CDR1 GTSNPN and CDR2 SVGIG (reference sequence). CDR3 region: CAWSVPVPGELGPSNYGYTF. In DNA form, the CDR3 reads TGTGCCTGGAGTGTACCCGTACCCGGGGAACTAGGACCCTCTAACTATGGCTACACCTTC.